The present entry profiles one T cell receptor beta chain with its context. No antigen is known for it. Once RNA had been extracted, it was reverse transcribed into cDNA to act as the sequencing template. Repertoires were generated with immunoSEQ multiplex PCR, while TCRdb's copy carries only in-frame clones and drops some. The data hold more than 150,000 clones, with about 51% observed a single time. These data are taken from a study of CD8+ T cells in alopecia areata. In the study overall: Treated patients were scored for severity by percent of scalp affected. Study-wide points: Scalp clonality dropped significantly under tofacitinib, as did expanded CD8+ top-100 clones.

V shed 4 bases and J shed 1 base, with 10 bases lying between them. The CDR3 is 14 residues long. Germline V gives CDR1 SGHVS, CDR2 FQNEAQ. Indicated treatment: oral pan-JAK inhibitor, 5-10 mg twice daily. The chain carries TRBV7-8 and TRBJ2-5; possibly TRBD2 for D (6 bases). The receptor comes from a human donor with alopecia areata. This material consisted of CD8+ T cells sorted from blood, taken at week 52, from a patient treated with tofacitinib. The CDR3 coding sequence is TGTGCCAGCAGCTCAAGGGACTTCCAAGAGACCCAGTACTTC. Protein: CASSSRDFQETQYF.